Included here is one T cell receptor (beta chain) sequence, with context. What it binds is not known. Trimming took 2 bases from V and 8 from J, leaving 21 bases between them. CDR3 length: 17 residues. Germline V gene lookup returns CDR1 SGHDN and CDR2 FVKESK. The sample belongs to a study of human versus mouse CDR3 diversity and MHC coevolution. Study-wide results and limits: Human CDR3s averaged more deletions and insertions than mouse CDR3s.

Here immunoSEQ multiplex PCR was the method, and the copy in TCRdb shows in-frame clones only, minus some. The table lists about 60,000 clones, 85% to 95% of them singletons. This clonotype was obtained from a person between 60 and 70 years old in good health. The genes are TRBV14 and TRBJ1-4; no definite D call. The specimen sequenced was naive CD4+ T cells from blood. This sample's subset: CD45RO-negative CD62L-positive naive CD4 T cells. CDR3 coding DNA: TGTGCCAGCAGCCAACGGGTCGGAGGCATTCCTCAGGAAAAACTGTTTTTT. Translation gives CASSQRVGGIPQEKLFF.